This passage covers 18 T cell receptor beta chains from one sample sequenced in a study of T cell repertoires in cytomegalovirus infection (dated by TCRdb to the late 2010s). Reads for this sample came from an Illumina HiSeq 1500. TCRdb reprocessing: public reads trimmed at Q25 with fastp, clones called with MiXCR, in-frame beta chains kept. Each CDR3 protein gets just one entry, which takes the most common genes and DNA from the rows behind it. The sample records about 400,000 distinct CDR3 sequences, approximately 30% of which are singletons. The top ten constitute around an eighth of the sample. These receptors have no known antigen. Explained via the paper, the treatment or condition label denotes: in vitro stimulation with specific CMV peptide epitopes to enrich CMV-specific T cells. Sequenced material: cultured PBMCs, taken from culture after CMV antigen stimulation. The origin of the receptors is a human donor in good health (CMV status not recorded). Some clones in this sample may be carry-over from other donors' samples.

The chain recombines TRBV28 with TRBJ1-6, with TRBD1 identical over 10 bases. V lost 2 bases, J lost 9 bases, and 10 bases stayed unmatched. CDR1 and CDR2 from the germline V gene are MDHEN and SYDVKM. The length of the CDR3 is 17 residues. CDR3 in DNA: TGTGCCAGCAGTTTAAGTGGGACAGGGGTCTCCAGTTCACCCCTCCACTTT. Translation gives CASSLSGTGVSSSPLHF.

The chain joins TRBV4-3 to TRBJ2-3; 8 bases fit TRBD2. CDR1 is LGHNA and CDR2 is YSLEER in the germline V gene. Trimming at V came to 3 bases and at J to 3 bases, leaving 11 bases not matched to a gene. This CDR3 spans 17 amino acids. CDR3 protein: CASSHPPGAGVTDTQYF. CDR3 sequence (DNA): TGCGCCAGCAGCCATCCCCCCGGAGCGGGAGTAACAGATACGCAGTATTTT.

This rearrangement joins TRBV6-6 to TRBJ2-3, with a possible D match to TRBD2 (5 bases). The CDR3 runs to 11 residues. Germline CDR1 and CDR2: MNHNY and SVGAGI (reference sequence). The CDR3 region is CSSGSADTQYF. The CDR3 nucleotides are TGTTCATCGGGGAGCGCAGATACGCAGTATTTT.

The DNA of the CDR3 is TGCAGTGCTAGGATAAGGGGAGGTGCTTCCTACGAGCAGTACTTC. The encoded protein is CSARIRGGASYEQYF. The chain employs TRBV20-1 and TRBJ2-7; possible D gene TRBD2, 6 bases. CDR3 length equals 15 residues. Trimming pared 3 bases from V and 1 base from J, leaving 16 bases between. Germline V gene sequence: CDR1 DFQATT, CDR2 SNEGSKA (reference sequence).

This clonotype appeared a few times. The chain is built from TRBV19 and TRBJ1-1; no clear D gene. Trimming pared 8 bases from V and 8 bases from J, leaving 15 bases between. Germline lookup yields CDR1 LNHDA and CDR2 SQIVND (reference sequence). This CDR3 comprises 12 residues. CDR3 region: CASRDGEREAFF. CDR3 nucleotides: TGTGCCAGTCGGGATGGGGAGAGAGAAGCTTTCTTT.

This clonotype was seen more than once but under ten times. The gene calls are TRBV10-3 and TRBJ2-3; TRBD2 matches 7 bases. This CDR3 is 16 amino acids long. Trimming took 0 bases from V and 1 from J; bases not matched to a gene: 4. The germline V gene has CDR1 ENHRY and CDR2 SYGVKD. The CDR3 here is CAISESLAVGTDTQYF. The DNA of the CDR3 is TGTGCCATCAGTGAGTCTCTAGCGGTGGGCACAGATACGCAGTATTTT.

The rearrangement links TRBV9 to TRBJ1-4, with D possibly TRBD1 on 6 matching bases. The CDR3 spans 13 residues. Germline-derived CDR1 and CDR2 are SGDLS and YYNGEE. Trimming pared 4 bases from V and 8 bases from J, leaving 12 bases between. For the CDR3, the DNA is TGTGCCAGCAGCTCGGGGGCGCAAGAAAAACTGTTTTTT. Its protein is CASSSGAQEKLFF. Combining the CDR3 with reference TRBV9 and TRBJ1-4 gives the whole variable domain DSGVTQTPKHLITATGQRVTLRCSPRSGDLSVYWYQQSLDQGLQFLIQYYNGEERAKGNILERFSAQQFPDLHSELNLSSLELGDSALYFCASSSGAQEKLFFGSGTQLSVL.

The V call is TRBV24-1, the J call TRBJ2-2; a weak D match, TRBD2 (6 bases). CDR1 is KGHDR and CDR2 is SFDVKD in the germline V gene. Trimming stripped 4 bases from V and 7 bases from J, with 18 bases between. The CDR3 loop spans 16 amino acids. This chain's CDR3 is CATSDPGGVPGGELFF. The CDR3 DNA follows: TGTGCCACCAGTGACCCCGGGGGAGTGCCCGGCGGGGAGCTGTTTTTT.

This clonotype was found a few times. CDR3 sequence: CASSRRAGMLAKQETQYF. In DNA form, the CDR3 reads TGCGCCAGCAGCCGTAGGGCGGGAATGCTAGCGAAACAAGAGACCCAGTACTTC. V usage is TRBV4-1 and J usage is TRBJ2-5, with D possibly being TRBD2 (6 bases). Germline CDR1 reads MGHRA; CDR2 reads YSYEKL. The V gene lost 4 bases and the J gene lost 2 bases, with 23 bases spanning the gap. The CDR3 totals 18 residues.

The chain recombines TRBV7-9 with TRBJ1-1; no clear D. The V end was cut by 8 bases, the J end by 0 bases, with 19 bases between. CDR3 length: 16 residues. Germline V gives CDR1 SEHNR, CDR2 FQNEAQ (reference sequence). The CDR3 loop is CASLPTLEGMNTEAFF. The DNA for the CDR3 is TGTGCCAGCCTACCCACACTTGAGGGAATGAACACTGAAGCTTTCTTT.

This clonotype was detected a few times. The chain has TRBV15 and TRBJ1-4; a weak D match, TRBD1 (5 bases). V was cut by 0 bases and J by 8 bases, with 16 bases left in between. CDR3 size: 16 residues. Germline lookup yields CDR1 LNHNV and CDR2 YYDKDF (reference sequence). The CDR3 nucleotides read TGTGCCACCAGCAGAGATCACGGAGGGGTGCAAGAAAAACTGTTTTTT. Translating gives CATSRDHGGVQEKLFF.

This clonotype was detected a few times. The chain joins TRBV20-1 to TRBJ2-7; weak D call: TRBD2 (5 bases). Trimming cost V 7 bases and J 0 bases, with 10 bases left between them. Germline assignment: CDR1 DFQATT and CDR2 SNEGSKA (reference sequence). The CDR3 length is 12 residues. The CDR3 spells CSVSGLSYEQYF. The CDR3 region has the DNA TGCAGTGTGTCAGGACTCTCCTACGAGCAGTACTTC.

This clonotype was seen once. This rearrangement joins TRBV4-3 to TRBJ2-5; 11 nucleotides agree with TRBD2. Germline trimming cut 4 bases from V and 5 bases from J; bases unmatched to any gene: 9. Germline values: CDR1 LGHNA, CDR2 YSLEER. The CDR3 length is 16 residues. The CDR3, as DNA: TGCGCCAGCAGCCCACAACTAGCGGGAGTACGGGAGACCCAGTACTTC. Translated, it gives CASSPQLAGVRETQYF.

This clonotype was seen a handful of times. The chain couples TRBV28 to TRBJ1-5; TRBD1 is a possible D gene (6 bases). Germline V gives CDR1 MDHEN, CDR2 SYDVKM. This CDR3 contains 17 residues. V lost 4 bases to trimming and J lost 0 bases, with 16 bases between them. CDR3 in DNA: TGTGCCAGCAGTTCGGGGGGCCTCCGAAGTAGCAATCAGCCCCAGCATTTT. Translating gives CASSSGGLRSSNQPQHF. The whole variable domain, filled in from reference TRBV28 and TRBJ1-5, reads DVKVTQSSRYLVKRTGEKVFLECVQDMDHENMFWYRQDPGLGLRLIYFSYDVKMKEKGDIPEGYSVSREKKERFSLILESASTNQTSMYLCASSSGGLRSSNQPQHFGDGTRLSIL.

CDR3 DNA: TGTGCCAGCAGCCAACGACACCTCCAGAGCTCCTATAATTCACCCCTCCACTTT. Residues: CASSQRHLQSSYNSPLHF. The chain has TRBV11-3 and TRBJ1-6; D gene ambiguous. This CDR3 is 18 amino acids long. Between the trimmed V and J ends, which lost 5 bases and 0 bases, there was a span of 17 bases. CDR1 and CDR2 (germline): SGHNT, YENEEA.

This chain links TRBV4-3 with TRBJ2-3; the match to TRBD1 covers 7 bases. Looked up from germline, CDR1 is LGHNA and CDR2 is YSLEER. Losses at the gene ends were 0 bases for V and 4 bases for J; bases not matched to a gene: 7. The CDR3 length is 16 residues. CDR3 sequence reads: CASSQETGAYSDTQYF. For the CDR3, the DNA is TGCGCCAGCAGCCAAGAAACAGGGGCCTACTCAGATACGCAGTATTTT.

This chain uses TRBV12-3 or TRBV12-4 with TRBJ2-5, with D tentatively TRBD1 or TRBD2 (5 bases each). There are 13 residues in the CDR3. V lost 9 bases and J 7 bases, leaving 18 bases between the germline ends. The CDR3 DNA is TGTGCCAGTGGGAGACAGAGTATAGGGACCCAGTACTTC. Amino acids: CASGRQSIGTQYF.

This chain uses TRBV28 with TRBJ1-1; D gene unclear. Germline V gene lookup returns CDR1 MDHEN and CDR2 SYDVKM. V was cut by 2 bases and J by 7 bases, with 11 bases left in between. This CDR3 spans 13 amino acids. The CDR3, as DNA: TGTGCCAGCAGTTTAGGAGTAGATTTTGAAGCTTTCTTT. It specifies CASSLGVDFEAFF.